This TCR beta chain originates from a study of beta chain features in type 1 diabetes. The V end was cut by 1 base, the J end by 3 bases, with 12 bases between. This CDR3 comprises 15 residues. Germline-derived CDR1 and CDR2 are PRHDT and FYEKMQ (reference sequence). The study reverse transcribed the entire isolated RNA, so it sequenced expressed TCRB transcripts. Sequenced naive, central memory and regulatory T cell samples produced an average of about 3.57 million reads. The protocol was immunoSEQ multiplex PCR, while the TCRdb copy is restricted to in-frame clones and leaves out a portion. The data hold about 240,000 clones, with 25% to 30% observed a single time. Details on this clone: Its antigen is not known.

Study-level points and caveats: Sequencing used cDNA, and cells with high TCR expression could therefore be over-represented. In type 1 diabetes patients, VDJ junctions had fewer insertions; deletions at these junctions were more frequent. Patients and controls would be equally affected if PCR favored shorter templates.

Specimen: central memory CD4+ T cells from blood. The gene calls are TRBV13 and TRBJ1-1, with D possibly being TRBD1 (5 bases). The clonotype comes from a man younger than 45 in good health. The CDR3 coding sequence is TGTGCCAGCAGCTTAGAGGGGTCTTACTACACTGAAGCTTTCTTT. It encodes CASSLEGSYYTEAFF.